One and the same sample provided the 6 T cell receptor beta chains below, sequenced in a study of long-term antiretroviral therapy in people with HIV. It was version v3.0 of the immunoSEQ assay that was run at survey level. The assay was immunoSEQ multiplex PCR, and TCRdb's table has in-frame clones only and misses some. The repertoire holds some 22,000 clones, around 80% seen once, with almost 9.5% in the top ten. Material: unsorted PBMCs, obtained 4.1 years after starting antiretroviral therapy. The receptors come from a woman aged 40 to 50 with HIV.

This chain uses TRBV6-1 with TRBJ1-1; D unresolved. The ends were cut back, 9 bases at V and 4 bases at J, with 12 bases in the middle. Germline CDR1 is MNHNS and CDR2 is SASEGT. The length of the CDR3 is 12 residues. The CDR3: CASYREGTEAFF. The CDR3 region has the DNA TGTGCCAGTTATCGTGAAGGCACTGAAGCTTTCTTT.

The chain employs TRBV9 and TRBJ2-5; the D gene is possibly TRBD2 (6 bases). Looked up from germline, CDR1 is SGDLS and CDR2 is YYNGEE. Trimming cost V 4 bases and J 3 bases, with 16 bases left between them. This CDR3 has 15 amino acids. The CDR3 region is CASSTLGTYKETQYF. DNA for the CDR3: TGTGCCAGCAGCACCCTCGGGACTTATAAAGAGACCCAGTACTTC.

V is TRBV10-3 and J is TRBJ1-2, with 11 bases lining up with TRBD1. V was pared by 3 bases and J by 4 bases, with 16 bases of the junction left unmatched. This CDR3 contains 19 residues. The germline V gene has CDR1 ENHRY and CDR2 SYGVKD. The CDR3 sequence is CAISDITGTGGLRGYGYTF. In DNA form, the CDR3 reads TGTGCCATCAGTGACATTACCGGGACAGGGGGTCTTCGGGGCTATGGCTACACCTTC.

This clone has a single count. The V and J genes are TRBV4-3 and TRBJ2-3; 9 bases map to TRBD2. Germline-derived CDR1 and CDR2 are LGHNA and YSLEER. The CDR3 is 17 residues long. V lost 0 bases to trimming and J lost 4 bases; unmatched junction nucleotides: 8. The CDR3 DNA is TGCGCCAGCAGCCAAGATTGGGGACTAGCTCACCCAGATACGCAGTATTTT. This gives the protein CASSQDWGLAHPDTQYF.

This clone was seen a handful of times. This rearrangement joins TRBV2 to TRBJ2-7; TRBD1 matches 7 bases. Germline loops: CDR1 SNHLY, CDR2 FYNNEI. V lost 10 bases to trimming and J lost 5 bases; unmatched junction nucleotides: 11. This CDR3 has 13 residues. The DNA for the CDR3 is TGTGCCACCCCGACAGGGCGCCTTGACGAGCAGTACTTC. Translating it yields CATPTGRLDEQYF.

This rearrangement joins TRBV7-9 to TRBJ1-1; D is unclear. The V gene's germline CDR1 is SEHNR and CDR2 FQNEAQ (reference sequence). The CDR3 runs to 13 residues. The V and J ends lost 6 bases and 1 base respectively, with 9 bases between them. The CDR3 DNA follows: TGTGCCAGCAGTCTAGCTAAGAACACTGAAGCTTTCTTT. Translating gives CASSLAKNTEAFF.